The entry that follows covers one T cell receptor beta chain sequence. The repertoire was sequenced with immunoSEQ multiplex PCR; TCRdb's copy has only in-frame clones and lacks some. Among 50,000 or so clones listed, about four fifths were seen once. The data derive from a study of control samples from healthy donors and cancer patients. This CDR3 spans 15 amino acids. CDR1 SEHNR and CDR2 FQNEAQ come from the germline V gene (reference sequence). The J segment lost 0 bases and the V segment lost 4 bases, leaving 6 bases of the junction unmatched. Sequencing input: blood. This receptor was identified in a man between 65 and 85 years old in good health. This chain joins TRBV7-9 and TRBJ2-7; TRBD1 matches at 7 bases. CDR3 protein: CASSSQTGSSYEQYF. CDR3 nucleotide sequence: TGTGCCAGCAGCTCACAGACAGGGAGCTCCTACGAGCAGTACTTC.